Listed below are T cell receptor beta chains from one sample, sequenced in a study of CD8 T cells in ankylosing spondylitis. One entry per CDR3 protein, called by TCRdb with MiXCR from the 5' RACE reads. The data show a few hundred thousand distinct CDR3 sequences, approximately 20% seen once. Material: blood, either unsorted or a sorted T cell fraction (not recorded which). These receptors all stem from a male donor with ankylosing spondylitis. Both conserved end residues are part of each CDR3. The order of the fields is D gene, V gene, clone size, J gene, CDR3 protein, CDR3 DNA. D genes are given only for firm matches. Where a row states a size, it is once, few, many or the class of an expanded clone; other rows omit it.

-	TRBV7-7	few	TRBJ2-2	CASSPQLSGELFF	TGTGCTAGCAGCCCACAGTTGAGCGGGGAGCTGTTTTTT
TRBD1	TRBV7-8	few	TRBJ2-7	CASTQGDPPERDEQYF	TGTGCCAGCACCCAGGGGGACCCCCCCGAGAGGGACGAGCAGTACTTC
-	TRBV10-3	-	TRBJ1-5	CAISESIGSAQHF	TGTGCCATCAGTGAGTCGATAGGGAGTGCCCAGCATTTT
-	TRBV2	-	TRBJ2-5	CASRPPGGTQETQYF	TGTGCCAGCAGGCCCCCGGGTGGCACGCAAGAGACCCAGTACTTC
-	TRBV3-1	-	TRBJ1-5	CASSPFGSQPQHF	TGTGCCAGCAGCCCTTTCGGGAGTCAGCCCCAGCATTTT
-	TRBV12-3/TRBV12-4	-	TRBJ1-1	CASSLTVGTEAFF	TGTGCCAGCAGCCTCACGGTGGGTACTGAAGCTTTCTTT
-	TRBV27	-	TRBJ2-1	CASRSTGADNEQFF	TGTGCCAGCAGGAGCACGGGGGCGGACAATGAGCAGTTCTTC
-	TRBV11-2	-	TRBJ2-1	CASSLDSGSWGEQFF	TGTGCCAGCAGCTTAGATTCAGGGTCTTGGGGTGAGCAGTTCTTC
-	TRBV28	-	TRBJ1-4	CASTMGGFTNEKLFF	TGTGCCAGCACCATGGGAGGGTTCACTAATGAAAAACTGTTTTTT
TRBD2	TRBV9	-	TRBJ2-7	CASSRSGRASQQYF	TGTGCCAGCAGCCGTAGCGGGAGGGCCTCCCAGCAGTACTTC
TRBD1	TRBV7-2	-	TRBJ2-5	CASSPLWDRASETQYF	TGTGCCAGCAGCCCCCTCTGGGACAGGGCTTCGGAAACCCAGTACTTC
-	TRBV28	few	TRBJ2-7	CASSEGAGEQYF	TGTGCCAGCAGTGAGGGGGCGGGGGAGCAGTACTTC
TRBD1	TRBV28	-	TRBJ2-1	CASSLTGAVYDEQFF	TGTGCCAGCAGTTTAACAGGGGCTGTTTACGATGAGCAGTTCTTC
-	TRBV20-1	-	TRBJ1-1	CSANKQGVNTEAFF	TGCAGTGCTAACAAACAGGGCGTGAACACTGAAGCTTTCTTT
TRBD2	TRBV29-1	few	TRBJ2-5	CSEGLGETQYF	TGCAGCGAGGGACTAGGGGAGACCCAGTACTTC
-	TRBV12-3/TRBV12-4	few	TRBJ1-5	CASSLRGDNQPQHF	TGTGCCAGCAGTTTGCGAGGGGATAATCAGCCCCAGCATTTT
-	TRBV7-2	few	TRBJ1-5	CASSLVRETQPQHF	TGTGCCAGCAGCTTAGTCAGGGAAACTCAGCCCCAGCATTTT
TRBD1	TRBV5-1	few	TRBJ2-7	CASARDRGYEQYF	TGCGCCAGCGCCCGGGACAGGGGGTACGAGCAGTACTTC
TRBD2	TRBV2	few	TRBJ2-5	CASSEALGLAGGRETQYF	TGTGCCAGCAGTGAAGCTCTGGGACTAGCGGGAGGCAGGGAGACCCAGTACTTC
TRBD2	TRBV20-1	-	TRBJ2-7	CSAPLAGAYEQYF	TGCAGTGCGCCACTAGCGGGTGCCTACGAGCAGTACTTC
-	TRBV4-2	few	TRBJ2-3	CASSRREGVYSTDTQYF	TGTGCCAGCAGCCGCCGGGAAGGCGTCTATAGCACAGATACGCAGTATTTT
-	TRBV24-1	few	TRBJ2-3	CATSVGGSTDTQYF	TGTGCCACCTCCGTTGGAGGGTCGACAGATACGCAGTATTTT
TRBD2	TRBV15	-	TRBJ2-1	CATSSGGLAGLGEQFF	TGTGCCACCAGCAGTGGGGGACTAGCGGGGCTTGGTGAGCAGTTCTTC
TRBD2	TRBV12-3/TRBV12-4	many	TRBJ2-5	CASSPREIAGVETQYF	TGTGCCAGCAGTCCCCGGGAAATAGCGGGGGTAGAGACCCAGTACTTC
TRBD2	TRBV5-6	-	TRBJ2-7	CASSAGLDLRGPQYF	TGTGCCAGCAGTGCCGGACTAGATCTTAGAGGGCCGCAGTACTTC
-	TRBV7-3	few	TRBJ2-1	CASSFSRDEQFF	TGTGCCAGCAGCTTCTCTAGGGATGAGCAGTTCTTC
TRBD1	TRBV5-8	-	TRBJ2-5	CASNQGARWETQYF	TGTGCCAGCAATCAGGGGGCGAGGTGGGAGACCCAGTACTTC